The clone carrying this T cell receptor (beta chain) was recorded a few times. Original analysis: Amplification of reference gene primers was used by the study to estimate nucleated cell counts. Assay used: immunoSEQ multiplex PCR; TCRdb lists only in-frame clones, some missing. D and trimming were read from the DNA, whereas the V and J calls and clone size are those reported in that table. The table has about 190,000 clones, around 76% seen once. The V gene lost 0 bases and the J gene lost 0 bases, with 9 bases spanning the gap. The CDR3 totals 16 residues. Per the germline V gene, CDR1 is SEHNR and CDR2 is FQNEAQ (reference sequence). Seattle's enrolled individuals joined amid active infection and were then monitored longitudinally. The sample belongs to a study of blood T cell repertoires in COVID-19. Across the whole study: PBMCs, B-cell-depleted T cells, or T cells provided the cDNA or gDNA that made up the material.

This receptor was identified in an older woman with COVID-19, enrolled during active disease. Sample: peripheral blood. This chain uses TRBV7-9 with TRBJ1-3; no clear D. The CDR3, as DNA: TGTGCCAGCAGCTTAGCGGGCAGTTACTCTGGAAACACCATATATTTT. This codes for CASSLAGSYSGNTIYF.